The T cell receptor (beta chain) under discussion was sequenced for a study of T cell responses to AZD1222 COVID-19 vaccine. Study-level results: Donors were mostly white British, more females; clonal diversity possibly underestimated.

This CDR3 is built from 16 residues. After removal of 7 bases from V and 5 bases from J, the junction contained 13 bases not matched to a gene. The germline V gene encodes CDR1 KGHDR and CDR2 SFDVKD. This clone was seen just once. No antigen is known for it. Generated by immunoSEQ multiplex PCR, the TCRdb table keeps only in-frame clones and is missing some. The top ten clones hold roughly 3.3% of a sample with approximately 150,000 clones, roughly 90% of them seen once. Sequenced material: peripheral blood, taken 28 days after the second AZD1222 dose. This receptor was taken from an adult who received the AZD1222 COVID-19 vaccine. This sequence joins TRBV24-1 and TRBJ2-5; 9 bases line up with TRBD2. The CDR3 protein is CATSTPTAGGLETQYF. For the CDR3, the DNA is TGTGCCACCAGCACACCTACGGCGGGAGGGCTCGAGACCCAGTACTTC.